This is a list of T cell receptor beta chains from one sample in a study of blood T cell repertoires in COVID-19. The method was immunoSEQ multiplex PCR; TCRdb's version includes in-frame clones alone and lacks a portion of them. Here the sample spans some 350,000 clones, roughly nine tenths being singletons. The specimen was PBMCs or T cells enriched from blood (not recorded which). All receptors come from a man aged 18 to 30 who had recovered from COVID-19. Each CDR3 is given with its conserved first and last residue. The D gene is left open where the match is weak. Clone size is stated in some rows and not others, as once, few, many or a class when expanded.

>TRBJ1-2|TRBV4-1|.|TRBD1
TGCGCCAGCAGCCTGAACCGGGACAGGGGTGGCTACACCTTC
CASSLNRDRGGYTF
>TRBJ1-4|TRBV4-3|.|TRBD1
TGCGCCAGCAGCCAAGAGCCAGGGGGCGAAAAACTGTTTTTT
CASSQEPGGEKLFF
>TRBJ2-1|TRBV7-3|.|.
TGTGCCAGCAGCCCAGACGGGGGGCGGAACAATGAGCAGTTCTTC
CASSPDGGRNNEQFF
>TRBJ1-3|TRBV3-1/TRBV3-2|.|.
TGTGCCAGCAGCCAAATGCGGACAGCTGGAAACACCATATATTTT
CASSQMRTAGNTIYF
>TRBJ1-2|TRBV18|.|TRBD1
TGTGCCAGCTCACCGCTTACGTCCGCAGGGGGCTCTATGTCTTCTGGCTACACCTTC
CASSPLTSAGGSMSSGYTF
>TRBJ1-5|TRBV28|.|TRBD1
TGTGCCAGCAGTTTAAGAGGGCAGGGGGGCGGCAATCAGCCCCAGCATTTT
CASSLRGQGGGNQPQHF
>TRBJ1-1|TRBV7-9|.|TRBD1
TGTGCCAGCAGCCCGAATGGACAGGGGCGGACTGAAGCTTTCTTT
CASSPNGQGRTEAFF
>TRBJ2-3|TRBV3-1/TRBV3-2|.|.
TGTGCCAGCAGCCGAATTCGGGGTCGGGGTACGCAGTATTTT
CASSRIRGRGTQYF
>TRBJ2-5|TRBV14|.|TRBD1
TGTGCCAGCAGCCAAGGCCCCGGACAGGGGCAAGAGACCCAGTACTTC
CASSQGPGQGQETQYF
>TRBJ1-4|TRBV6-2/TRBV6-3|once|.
TGTGCCAGCAGTTACGCAACGGGGACAACTAATGAAAAACTGTTTTTT
CASSYATGTTNEKLFF
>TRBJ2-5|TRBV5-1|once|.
TGCGCCAGCAGCCCATCAGGGTCCGGAGAGACCCAGTACTTC
CASSPSGSGETQYF
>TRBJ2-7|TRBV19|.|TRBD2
TGTGCCAGTACTACAGCGGGGGCCCCCTACGAGCAGTACTTC
CASTTAGAPYEQYF
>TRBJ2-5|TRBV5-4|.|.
TGTGCCAGCAGCTTGCGACAGGTTTCAGAGACCCAGTACTTC
CASSLRQVSETQYF
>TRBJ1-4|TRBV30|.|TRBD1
TGTGCCTGGAGCCTCAAGACAGGGGGCAGGAGTGAAAAACTGTTTTTT
CAWSLKTGGRSEKLFF
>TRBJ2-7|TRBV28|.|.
TGTGCCAGCAGTTCCGGACAGAACTACGAGCAGTACTTC
CASSSGQNYEQYF
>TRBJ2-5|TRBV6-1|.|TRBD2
TGTGCCAGCAGTGGGGCGGGGACTAGCGGGAGAAAGACCCAGTACTTC
CASSGAGTSGRKTQYF
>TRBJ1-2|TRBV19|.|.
TGTGCCAGTAATCCTACAGTTAATCCGCGTGGCTACACCTTC
CASNPTVNPRGYTF